These 9 T cell receptor beta chains originate from one sample sequenced in a study of metastatic and nonmetastatic thyroid tumors. TCRdb reprocessed the PCR reads via MiXCR. The table lists fewer than 40,000 clones, approximately 16% of them singletons. Every patient was untreated before thyroid surgery. Source material: blood. The receptors were sampled from a male donor with papillary thyroid cancer or a benign thyroid nodule (not recorded which). Some clones in this sample may be carry-over from other donors' samples.

The sample holds a few counts of this clone. This could be a read error, since a much larger clone is one nucleotide away. The CDR3 carries no conserved terminal phenylalanine or tryptophan, so it likely arises from a read error. The chain combines TRBV5-7 with TRBJ2-6, with 9 positions matching TRBD1. TRBV5-7 is an open reading frame, and its role is uncertain. The CDR3 consists of 15 residues. With V trimmed by 4 bases and J by 2 bases, 1 base remained unmatched. CDR3 loop: CASSRQGAGANVLTS. CDR3 nucleotide sequence: TGTGCCAGCAGCCGACAGGGGGCTGGGGCCAACGTCCTGACTTCC.

The sample holds many counts of this clone. The chain uses TRBV5-6 and TRBJ1-4; 8 bases match TRBD1. Germline CDR1 is SGHDT and CDR2 is YYEEEE. The CDR3 runs 14 residues. V was clipped by 4 bases and J by 4 bases; unmatched bases: 3. CDR3 region: CASSRTGSNEKLFF. The CDR3, as DNA: TGTGCCAGCAGCCGGACAGGGAGTAATGAAAAACTGTTTTTT. Using reference TRBV5-6 and TRBJ1-4 for the parts outside the CDR3, the full variable domain is DAGVTQSPTHLIKTRGQQVTLRCSPKSGHDTVSWYQQALGQGPQFIFQYYEEEERQRGNFPDRFSGHQFPNYSSELNVNALLLGDSALYLCASSRTGSNEKLFFGSGTQLSVL.

This chain uses TRBV28 with TRBJ1-5, with 7 bases matching TRBD1. V lost 6 bases to trimming and J lost 6 bases; unmatched junction nucleotides: 8. This CDR3 has 14 residues. Germline V gene data show CDR1 as MDHEN and CDR2 as SYDVKM. CDR3 amino acids: CASSPTGEAQPQHF. The CDR3 DNA reads as TGTGCCAGCAGCCCCACAGGGGAGGCTCAGCCCCAGCATTTT. The variable domain in full, completed from reference TRBV28 and TRBJ1-5, reads DVKVTQSSRYLVKRTGEKVFLECVQDMDHENMFWYRQDPGLGLRLIYFSYDVKMKEKGDIPEGYSVSREKKERFSLILESASTNQTSMYLCASSPTGEAQPQHFGDGTRLSIL.

This clone has a handful of counts. This CDR3 reads CASSPGQGEKLFF. The CDR3 coding sequence is TGTGCCAGCTCTCCGGGACAGGGCGAAAAACTGTTTTTT. The chain employs TRBV18 and TRBJ1-4, with 9 bases fitting TRBD1. J lost 8 bases, V lost 6 bases, and 4 bases had no gene match. CDR1 and CDR2 (germline): KGHSH, LQKENI. CDR3 length: 13 amino acids.

This clone has a count of ten or more. The CDR3 spells CASSLGLAGGPGETQYF. CDR3 bases: TGTGCCAGCAGCTTAGGCCTAGCGGGAGGGCCGGGTGAGACCCAGTACTTC. This sequence joins TRBV7-3 and TRBJ2-5, with TRBD2 identical over 12 bases. Germline CDR1 is SGHTA and CDR2 is FQGTGA. CDR3 size: 17 residues. The ends lost 2 bases at V and 5 bases at J; junction bases unmatched: 9.

This clone has more than one count but fewer than ten. The CDR3 DNA reads as TGTGCCAGCAGCGGGGGGAGTAAAGAGACCCAGTACTTC. Translation gives CASSGGSKETQYF. The rearrangement uses TRBV27 and TRBJ2-5; 7 bases are shared with TRBD2. The CDR3 loop spans 13 amino acids. With V trimmed by 6 bases and J by 3 bases, 4 bases remained unmatched. The germline gives CDR1 MNHEY, CDR2 SMNVEV (reference sequence).

Only a few counts were recorded for this clone. The genes are TRBV6-1 and TRBJ2-2, with a weak D call TRBD2 (5 bases). CDR1 and CDR2 from the germline V gene are MNHNS and SASEGT. Trimming left V 6 bases short and J 11 bases short, with 22 bases between. The CDR3 loop spans 15 amino acids. As DNA, the CDR3 is TGTGCCAGCAGCCATGACACGGGGTATGGCGGTGAGCTGTTTTTT. Amino acid sequence: CASSHDTGYGGELFF.

This clone was seen only once. The V and J genes are TRBV20-1 and TRBJ2-7, with 7 bases matching TRBD2. There are 16 residues in the CDR3. Germline-derived CDR1 and CDR2 are DFQATT and SNEGSKA (reference sequence). The junction had 10 bases not matched to a gene; V was cut back by 0 bases and J by 2 bases. The CDR3 region has the DNA TGCAGTGCTAGAGATCAGGATGTCGGGACTACCTACGAGCAGTACTTC. The encoded protein is CSARDQDVGTTYEQYF.

This clone was observed at least ten times. The chain links TRBV9 to TRBJ2-1; TRBD2 matches 9 bases. This CDR3 contains 18 residues. J lost 5 bases, V lost 0 bases, and 12 bases had no gene match. Germline V gene sequence: CDR1 SGDLS, CDR2 YYNGEE. The CDR3 protein is CASSVAPDRLAGDNEQFF. CDR3 coding DNA: TGTGCCAGCAGCGTAGCTCCTGATAGATTAGCGGGAGACAATGAGCAGTTCTTC. The full variable domain, with the rest looked up from reference TRBV9 and TRBJ2-1, is DSGVTQTPKHLITATGQRVTLRCSPRSGDLSVYWYQQSLDQGLQFLIQYYNGEERAKGNILERFSAQQFPDLHSELNLSSLELGDSALYFCASSVAPDRLAGDNEQFFGPGTRLTVL.